Below are 24 T cell receptor beta chains sequenced from a single sample in a study of type 1 regulatory T cells. MiXCR, run by TCRdb on the reads, gives a single entry per CDR3 protein. The sample yields about 67,000 distinct CDR3 sequences, about 50% seen once. Their antigen targets remain unknown. The source material was cultured non-Tr1 T cells, either the whole culture or a sorted T cell fraction (not recorded which). The receptors originated from a human donor in good health.

This chain connects TRBV29-1 to TRBJ2-3; D may match TRBD1 or TRBD2 (5 bases each). Germline V lookup: CDR1 SQVTM, CDR2 ANQGSEA. V was trimmed by 5 bases and J by 4 bases, leaving 16 bases between them. The length of the CDR3 is 14 residues. The CDR3 DNA is TGCAGCGTTTCGTACCCCGGGGCCCCAGATACGCAGTATTTT. This translates into CSVSYPGAPDTQYF.

This clonotype was counted only a few times. This rearrangement joins TRBV29-1 to TRBJ2-3; the match to TRBD1 covers 9 bases. Per the germline V gene, CDR1 is SQVTM and CDR2 is ANQGSEA. The trim removed 7 bases at V and 5 bases at J, leaving 4 bases unmatched. CDR3 length: 12 amino acids. The CDR3: CSARTGEDTQYF. The CDR3 DNA reads TGCAGCGCCAGGACAGGGGAAGATACGCAGTATTTT.

This clonotype turned up a few times. This chain links TRBV11-2 with TRBJ1-1; D ambiguous. The length of the CDR3 is 13 residues. Germline-derived CDR1 and CDR2 are SGHAT and FQNNGV. V was pared by 0 bases and J by 11 bases, with 13 bases between. The CDR3 DNA is TGTGCCAGCAGCTTAGACCGGGTAGGCTTGGCTTTCTTT. Protein product: CASSLDRVGLAFF.

This clonotype was observed a handful of times. The DNA of the CDR3 is TGTGCCAGCTCACCACAGGGGAACACTGAAGCTTTCTTT. Its protein product is CASSPQGNTEAFF. This chain uses TRBV18 with TRBJ1-1; D not certain. The CDR3 consists of 13 residues. Trimming pared 1 base from V and 1 base from J, leaving 4 bases between. The germline gives CDR1 KGHSH, CDR2 LQKENI.

This clonotype came up once. The rearrangement links TRBV5-1 to TRBJ1-2; D remains ambiguous. The CDR3 consists of 14 residues. Germline V gives CDR1 SGHRS, CDR2 YFSETQ. V shed 2 bases and J shed 0 bases, with 8 bases lying between them. This CDR3 reads CASSLDVANYGYTF. The CDR3 DNA follows: TGCGCCAGCAGCTTAGACGTAGCTAACTATGGCTACACCTTC.

The V gene is TRBV7-2, the J gene TRBJ2-2, with D possibly being TRBD1 (6 bases). CDR3 size: 15 residues. From germline, CDR1 is SGHTA and CDR2 FQGNSA. Trimming removed 6 bases from V and 4 bases from J, with 15 bases in between. CDR3 sequence (DNA): TGTGCCAGCAGTCCGGACAGCCTAATCACCGGGGAGCTGTTTTTT. Translated: CASSPDSLITGELFF.

The V call is TRBV7-9, the J call TRBJ2-5; 7 bases are a match to TRBD1. V shed 5 bases and J 4 bases; nucleotides not matched to a gene: 13. Per the germline V gene, CDR1 is SEHNR and CDR2 is FQNEAQ (reference sequence). This CDR3 has 16 amino acids. The CDR3 reads CASSTLTGKERETQYF. CDR3 coding DNA: TGTGCCAGCAGCACATTGACAGGGAAAGAACGAGAGACCCAGTACTTC.

This clonotype was seen once. V usage is TRBV10-3 and J usage is TRBJ1-2; 7 bases are shared with TRBD1. The CDR3 covers 15 residues. Per the germline V gene, CDR1 is ENHRY and CDR2 is SYGVKD. The V gene end was trimmed by 0 bases and the J gene end by 4 bases; junction bases not matched to a gene: 5. In DNA form, the CDR3 reads TGTGCCATCAGTGAGTCGACGAGACAGGGCTATGGCTACACCTTC. This translates into CAISESTRQGYGYTF.

The gene calls are TRBV29-1 and TRBJ2-1; D remains unclear. Trimming took 3 bases from V and 6 from J, leaving 9 bases between them. This CDR3 contains 12 residues. Germline CDR1 and CDR2: SQVTM and ANQGSEA. CDR3 residues: CSVEGSVNEQFF. The CDR3 nucleotides are TGCAGCGTTGAGGGGTCTGTCAATGAGCAGTTCTTC.

This clonotype was counted between two and nine times. The V call is TRBV10-3, the J call TRBJ1-1; a weak D match, TRBD1 (5 bases). CDR3 size: 15 residues. Germline CDR1 ENHRY, CDR2 SYGVKD. Trimming left V 2 bases short and J 6 bases short, with 16 bases between. Written as DNA, the CDR3 is TGTGCCATCAGTGAGGGGGGAAGAGACGGCCCTGAAGCTTTCTTT. It specifies CAISEGGRDGPEAFF.

There are a few counts of this clonotype. This chain connects TRBV5-1 to TRBJ2-3; 14 nucleotides align to TRBD2. Unmatched junction bases numbered 8, after V lost 4 bases and J lost 4 bases. The germline V gene has CDR1 SGHRS and CDR2 YFSETQ. The CDR3 contains 17 residues. The CDR3 DNA reads TGCGCCAGCAGCACGGGGACTAGCGGGGGTCCGGCAGATACGCAGTATTTT. Translated: CASSTGTSGGPADTQYF.

This clonotype came up a few times. The rearrangement links TRBV10-3 to TRBJ2-1; 7 bases are a match to TRBD1. Germline V CDR1 and CDR2: ENHRY, SYGVKD. Unmatched junction bases numbered 7, after V lost 4 bases and J lost 7 bases. This CDR3 region has 14 residues. CDR3 DNA: TGTGCCATCAGTGGGCCCAACAGGGGAAATGAGCAGTTCTTC. This translates into CAISGPNRGNEQFF.

This rearrangement joins TRBV10-3 to TRBJ2-7; a possible D gene is TRBD2 (5 bases). CDR1 ENHRY and CDR2 SYGVKD come from the germline V gene. Between the trimmed V and J ends, which lost 10 bases and 4 bases, there was a span of 14 bases. The CDR3 sequence is 12 residues long. CDR3 region: CATTEEGYEQYF. In DNA, the CDR3 is TGTGCCACCACGGAAGAGGGTTACGAGCAGTACTTC.

The chain carries TRBV2 and TRBJ2-1, with 14 nucleotides matching TRBD2. Germline trimming cut 6 bases from V and 7 bases from J; bases unmatched to any gene: 17. The CDR3 has 19 amino acids. The germline V gene encodes CDR1 SNHLY and CDR2 FYNNEI. CDR3 protein: CASSPRLAGGLRVSNEQFF. The CDR3 coding sequence is TGTGCCAGCAGCCCTCGACTAGCGGGGGGGCTTAGGGTTTCAAATGAGCAGTTCTTC.

The CDR3 nucleotides read TGCGCCAGCAGCCAAGTCGACAGGGGTGGGTATGGCTACACCTTC. The encoded protein is CASSQVDRGGYGYTF. The chain uses TRBV4-3 and TRBJ1-2; 8 bases agree with TRBD1. This CDR3 contains 15 residues. Per germline, CDR1 LGHNA and CDR2 YSLEER. V lost 1 base and J lost 5; bases outside the gene matches: 6.

This chain connects TRBV27 to TRBJ1-4, with unresolved D. V lost 3 bases and J 3 bases, leaving 11 bases between the germline ends. Germline V gene data show CDR1 as MNHEY and CDR2 as SMNVEV (reference sequence). This CDR3 spans 15 amino acids. The CDR3, as DNA: TGTGCCAGCAGTTTGCGGTCCTTTGCTAATGAAAAACTGTTTTTT. This encodes CASSLRSFANEKLFF.

This clonotype was found once. The CDR3 sequence is CASSYGTETQYF. CDR3 bases: TGTGCCAGCAGCTATGGGACTGAGACCCAGTACTTC. The genes are TRBV11-2 and TRBJ2-5; perhaps TRBD2 as D (6 bases). This CDR3 has 12 amino acids. Germline CDR1 reads SGHAT; CDR2 reads FQNNGV. The germline V and J ends were trimmed by 4 bases and 5 bases, with 8 bases remaining between them.

This chain connects TRBV6-2 or TRBV6-3 to TRBJ2-7; D not certain. Per the germline V gene, CDR1 is MNHEY and CDR2 is SVGEGT. V was shortened by 2 bases and J by 2 bases, with 13 bases between the two germline ends. The CDR3 has 15 amino acids. CDR3 loop: CASSYAHTETYEQYF. The CDR3 DNA is TGTGCCAGCAGTTACGCCCATACAGAGACCTACGAGCAGTACTTC.

The chain uses TRBV6-5 and TRBJ2-1, with D uncertain. The CDR3 has 15 amino acids. Trimming cost V 5 bases and J 5 bases, with 16 bases left between them. Germline loops: CDR1 MNHEY, CDR2 SVGAGI. The DNA of the CDR3 is TGTGCCAGCAGTCCCGGCGCGGATCCCGACAATGAGCAGTTCTTC. Protein: CASSPGADPDNEQFF.

The chain recombines TRBV11-3 with TRBJ2-3, with D unresolved. V dropped 1 base and J dropped 0 bases, with 8 bases sitting between them. Germline loops: CDR1 SGHNT, CDR2 YENEEA. The CDR3 has 15 amino acids. CDR3 DNA sequence: TGTGCCAGCAGCTTAGGCCCACACAGCACAGATACGCAGTATTTT. The encoded protein is CASSLGPHSTDTQYF.

This sequence joins TRBV28 and TRBJ2-1, with D unresolved. Germline lookup yields CDR1 MDHEN and CDR2 SYDVKM. The CDR3 spans 16 residues. The ends were cut back, 3 bases at V and 0 bases at J, with 12 bases in the middle. The CDR3 protein is CASSLGFIASYNEQFF. The CDR3 DNA reads as TGTGCCAGCAGTTTGGGTTTTATCGCCTCCTACAATGAGCAGTTCTTC.

V and J are TRBV4-2 and TRBJ2-4; 9 bases fit TRBD1. CDR1 is LGHNA, CDR2 YNFKEQ, per germline. The CDR3 is 20 amino acids. Germline trimming cut 2 bases from V and 3 bases from J; bases unmatched to any gene: 17. CDR3: CASSQPTTGTGWGGKNIQYF. In DNA, the CDR3 is TGTGCCAGCAGCCAACCGACAACCGGGACAGGGTGGGGGGGCAAAAACATTCAGTACTTC.

Remarks on this clonotype: Its ends do not fully match the called genes, so a read error is possible. CDR3 loop: CASGLAGGGTGELFF. CDR3 sequence (DNA): TGTGCCAGCGGCTTGGCAGGCGGGGGGACCGGGGAGCTGTTTTTT. The V call is TRBV5-4, the J call TRBJ2-2; 8 bases fit TRBD2. The CDR3 is made up of 15 amino acids. In germline, CDR1 is SGHNT, CDR2 YYREEE (reference sequence). Full variable domain (rest looked up from reference TRBV5-4 and TRBJ2-2): ETGVTQSPTHLIKTRGQQVTLRCSSQSGHNTVSWYQQALGQGPQFIFQYYREEENGRGNFPPRFSGLQFPNYSSELNVNALELDDSALYLCASGLAGGGTGELFFGEGSRLTVL.

The chain carries TRBV7-2 and TRBJ2-5, with D possibly called TRBD1 or TRBD2 (5 bases each). The V gene lost 3 bases and the J gene lost 2 bases, with 10 bases spanning the gap. Germline V CDR1 and CDR2: SGHTA, FQGNSA. The CDR3 is 14 residues long. The CDR3 region is CASSFQRGQETQYF. Here the CDR3 DNA reads TGTGCCAGCAGCTTCCAGAGGGGACAAGAGACCCAGTACTTC.